The clone carrying this TCR beta chain was seen more than once but under ten times. The V and J ends lost 6 bases and 3 bases respectively, with 13 bases between them. CDR3 length: 13 residues. Germline CDR1 and CDR2: SGHNT and YYREEE (reference sequence). The data belong to a study of blood T cell repertoires in COVID-19. Study background: Donors in the United States, Italy and Spain gave samples during acute or convalescent COVID-19.

Individuals aged roughly 18 to 95 years were recruited from about two dozen US areas. Profiling relied on immunoSEQ multiplex PCR, and the TCRdb table lists in-frame clones only, not all of them. Here the sample spans hundreds of thousands of clones, around 89% being singletons. The sample was PBMCs or T cells enriched from blood (not recorded which). The rearrangement uses TRBV5-4 and TRBJ2-7; D possibly corresponds to TRBD2 (5 bases). This sequence was found in a woman between 18 and 29 years old with acute COVID-19. The CDR3 is CASTPGESYEQYF. CDR3 coding DNA: TGTGCCAGCACTCCCGGGGAAAGCTACGAGCAGTACTTC.